This TCR beta chain was documented in a study of cytomegalovirus exposure and HLA in healthy donors. The study, taken as a whole, reports: Among donors in an Asian-associated ancestry cluster, a later analysis reportedly found fewer N-insertions than the roughly 700-donor mean. Researchers left out some V segments, among them TRBV6-2 and TRBV6-3, as indistinguishable.

The CDR3 has 16 amino acids. Germline assignment: CDR1 SGHDT and CDR2 YYEEEE. V was pared by 4 bases and J by 2 bases, with 18 bases between. To note about this clone: Its antigen is unknown.

Primers for the PCR totalled 60 Vbeta and 13 Jbeta. Repertoires were generated with immunoSEQ multiplex PCR, while TCRdb's copy carries only in-frame clones and drops some. The sample lists about 160,000 clones; approximately 78% were seen once. Specimen: PBMCs. This chain links TRBV5-6 with TRBJ1-2, with D perhaps matching TRBD1 (6 bases). The clonotype originates from a girl aged 2 to 10 in good health and CMV-seropositive. This chain's CDR3 is CASSTPAQGRNYGYTF. The CDR3 DNA is TGTGCCAGCAGCACCCCAGCCCAGGGGCGGAACTATGGCTACACCTTC.